The present T cell receptor (beta chain) was sequenced within a study of monozygotic twins with cystic fibrosis. Study-wide findings and caveats: Low clonality (median roughly 0.009) suggested a mostly naive repertoire. Nucleotide-identical clonotype sharing was significantly higher within monozygotic CF twin pairs than between unrelated CF individuals.

The CDR3 sequence is 16 residues long. The V and J ends lost 5 bases and 0 bases, in that order; junction bases with no gene match: 6. Looked up from germline, CDR1 is SEHNR and CDR2 is FQNEAQ (reference sequence). A note on this clone: Its matching antigen is unknown.

The data were produced by immunoSEQ multiplex PCR, yet TCRdb's version contains in-frame clones alone and is incomplete. The sample holds 22,000 or so clones, around 87% seen once. The chain links TRBV7-9 to TRBJ1-2, with 10 bases identical to TRBD1. This clonotype was sampled from a woman aged 25-40 years with cystic fibrosis. Sequenced material: blood. This CDR3 is CASSRDRGGANYGYTF. The CDR3 DNA reads TGTGCCAGCAGCCGGGACAGGGGAGGAGCTAACTATGGCTACACCTTC. The variable domain in full, with the rest retrieved from reference TRBV7-9 and TRBJ1-2, is DTGVSQNPRHKITKRGQNVTFRCDPISEHNRLYWYRQTLGQGPEFLTYFQNEAQLEKSRLLSDRFSAERPKGSFSTLEIQRTEQGDSAMYLCASSRDRGGANYGYTFGSGTRLTVV.